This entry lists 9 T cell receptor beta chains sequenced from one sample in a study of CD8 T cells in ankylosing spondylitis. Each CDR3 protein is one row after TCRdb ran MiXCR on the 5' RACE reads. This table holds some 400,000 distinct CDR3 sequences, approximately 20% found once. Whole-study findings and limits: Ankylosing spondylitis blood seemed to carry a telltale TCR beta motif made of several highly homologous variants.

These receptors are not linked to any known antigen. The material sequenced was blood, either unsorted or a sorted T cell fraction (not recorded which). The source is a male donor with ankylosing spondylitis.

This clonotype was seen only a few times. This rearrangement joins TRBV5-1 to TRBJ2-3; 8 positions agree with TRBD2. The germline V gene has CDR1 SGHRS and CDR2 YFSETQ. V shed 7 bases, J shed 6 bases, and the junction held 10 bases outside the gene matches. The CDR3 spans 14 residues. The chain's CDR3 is CASGAGGALDTQYF. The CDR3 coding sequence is TGCGCCAGCGGGGCCGGGGGGGCTTTGGATACGCAGTATTTT.

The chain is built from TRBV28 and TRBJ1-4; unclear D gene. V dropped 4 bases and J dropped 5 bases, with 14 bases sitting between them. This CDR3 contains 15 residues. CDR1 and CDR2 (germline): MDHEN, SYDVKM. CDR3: CASSWARALNEKLFF. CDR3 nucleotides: TGTGCCAGCAGTTGGGCGCGCGCCTTAAATGAAAAACTGTTTTTT.

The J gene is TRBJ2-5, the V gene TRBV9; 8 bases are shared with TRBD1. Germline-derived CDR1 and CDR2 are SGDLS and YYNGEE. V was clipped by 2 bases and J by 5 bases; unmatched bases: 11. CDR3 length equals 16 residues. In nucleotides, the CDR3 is TGTGCCAGCAGCGTCGTTGAGACAGGGGCTGCTGAGACCCAGTACTTC. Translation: CASSVVETGAAETQYF.

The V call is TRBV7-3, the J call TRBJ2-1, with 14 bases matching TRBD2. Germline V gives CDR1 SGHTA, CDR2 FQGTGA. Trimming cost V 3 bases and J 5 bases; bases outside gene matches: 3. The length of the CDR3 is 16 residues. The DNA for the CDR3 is TGTGCCAGCAGCTTCCAGGGACTAGCGGGAGACAATGAGCAGTTCTTC. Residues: CASSFQGLAGDNEQFF.

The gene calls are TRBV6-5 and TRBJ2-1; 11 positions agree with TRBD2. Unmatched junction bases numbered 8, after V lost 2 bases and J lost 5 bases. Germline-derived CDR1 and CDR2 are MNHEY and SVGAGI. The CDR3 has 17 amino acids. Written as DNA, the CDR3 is TGTGCCAGCAGTTACCTTGCTACTAGCGGGAGAGACAATGAGCAGTTCTTC. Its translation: CASSYLATSGRDNEQFF.

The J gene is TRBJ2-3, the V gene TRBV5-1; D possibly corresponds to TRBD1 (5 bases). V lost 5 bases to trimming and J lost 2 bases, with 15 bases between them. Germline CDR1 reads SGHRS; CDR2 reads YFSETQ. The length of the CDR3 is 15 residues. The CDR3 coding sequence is TGCGCCAGCAGGCTAAAAGGGGTGTACACAGATACGCAGTATTTT. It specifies CASRLKGVYTDTQYF.

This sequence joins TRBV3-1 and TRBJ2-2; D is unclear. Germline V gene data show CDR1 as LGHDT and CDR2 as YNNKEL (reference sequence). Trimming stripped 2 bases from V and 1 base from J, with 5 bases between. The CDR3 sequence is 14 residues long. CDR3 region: CASSQFRNTGELFF. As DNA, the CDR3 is TGTGCCAGCAGCCAATTCAGGAACACCGGGGAGCTGTTTTTT.

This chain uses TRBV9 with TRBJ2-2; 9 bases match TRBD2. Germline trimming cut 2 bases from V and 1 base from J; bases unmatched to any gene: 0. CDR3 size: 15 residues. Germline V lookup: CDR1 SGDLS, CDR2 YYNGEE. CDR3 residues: CASSVTSGNTGELFF. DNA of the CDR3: TGTGCCAGCAGCGTGACTAGCGGGAACACCGGGGAGCTGTTTTTT.

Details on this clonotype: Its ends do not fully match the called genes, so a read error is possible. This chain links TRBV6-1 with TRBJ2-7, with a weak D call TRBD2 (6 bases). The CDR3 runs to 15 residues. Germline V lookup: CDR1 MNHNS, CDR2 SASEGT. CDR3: CASSGTRDLSSEQYF. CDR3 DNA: TGTGCCAGCAGTGGCACCCGGGACTTGTCCTCCGAGCAGTACTTC.